This TCR beta chain was recovered during a study of shared clonotypes between healthy human individuals. Study-level points and caveats: Naive subsets, compared against memory subsets, generally had larger estimated richness values. Rarefaction revealed incomplete sorted-subset sequencing despite large depth.

Repertoires were generated with immunoSEQ multiplex PCR, while TCRdb's copy carries only in-frame clones and drops some. Of about 600,000 clones detected, roughly 97% appear once; the ten largest clones hold 0.055% to 0.07%. This CDR3 is built from 14 residues. Per the germline V gene, CDR1 is LNHDA and CDR2 is SQIVND (reference sequence). V was clipped by 5 bases and J by 4 bases, with 11 bases between them. In the case of this clone: Its target is unknown.

The V and J genes are TRBV19 and TRBJ1-4; no firm D call. Sequencing input: naive CD4+ T cells sorted from blood. Subset noted: CD45RA+ positively selected. This clonotype originated in a woman aged 25 to 39 in good health. The DNA for the CDR3 is TGTGCCAGTAGTCCTCCCCACCTTAATGAAAAACTGTTTTTT. Its protein product is CASSPPHLNEKLFF.